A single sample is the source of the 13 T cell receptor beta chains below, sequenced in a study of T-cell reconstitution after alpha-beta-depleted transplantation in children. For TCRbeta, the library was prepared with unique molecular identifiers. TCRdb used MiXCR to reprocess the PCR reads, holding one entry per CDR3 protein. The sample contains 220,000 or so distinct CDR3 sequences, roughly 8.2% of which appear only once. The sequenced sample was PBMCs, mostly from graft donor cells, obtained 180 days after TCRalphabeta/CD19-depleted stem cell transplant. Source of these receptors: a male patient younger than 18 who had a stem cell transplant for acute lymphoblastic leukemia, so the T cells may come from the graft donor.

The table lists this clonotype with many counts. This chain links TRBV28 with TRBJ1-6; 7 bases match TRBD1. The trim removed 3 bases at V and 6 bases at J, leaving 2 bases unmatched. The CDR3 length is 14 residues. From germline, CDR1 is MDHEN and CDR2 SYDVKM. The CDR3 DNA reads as TGTGCCAGCAGTTTGCGGGACAGTAATTCACCCCTCCACTTT. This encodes CASSLRDSNSPLHF.

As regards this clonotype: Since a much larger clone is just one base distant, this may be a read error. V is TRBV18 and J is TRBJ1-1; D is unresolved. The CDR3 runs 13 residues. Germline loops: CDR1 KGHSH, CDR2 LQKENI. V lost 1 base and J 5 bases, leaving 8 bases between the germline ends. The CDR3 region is CASSPQWATEAFF. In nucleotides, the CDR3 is TGTGCCAGCTCACCACAGTGGGCGACTGAAGCTTTCTTT.

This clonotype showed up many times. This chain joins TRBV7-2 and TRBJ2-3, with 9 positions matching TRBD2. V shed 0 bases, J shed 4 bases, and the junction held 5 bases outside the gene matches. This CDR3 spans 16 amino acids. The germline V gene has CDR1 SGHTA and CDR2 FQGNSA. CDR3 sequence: CASSLAGGGASDTQYF. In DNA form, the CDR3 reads TGTGCCAGCAGCTTAGCCGGCGGGGGGGCGTCAGATACGCAGTATTTT.

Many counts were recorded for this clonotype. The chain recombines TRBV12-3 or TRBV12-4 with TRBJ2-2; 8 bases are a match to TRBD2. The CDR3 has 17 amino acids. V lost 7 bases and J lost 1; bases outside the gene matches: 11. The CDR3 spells CASNTRRGAGNTGELFF. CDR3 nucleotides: TGTGCCAGCAACACCCGGCGGGGGGCTGGGAACACCGGGGAGCTGTTTTTT.

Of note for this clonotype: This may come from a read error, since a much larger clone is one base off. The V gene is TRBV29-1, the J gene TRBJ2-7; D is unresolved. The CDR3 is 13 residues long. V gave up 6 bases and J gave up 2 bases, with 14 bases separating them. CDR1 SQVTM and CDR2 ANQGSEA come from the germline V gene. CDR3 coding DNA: TGCAGCGTCCCTGGAGCTGAGGCCTACGAGCAGTACTTC. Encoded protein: CSVPGAEAYEQYF.

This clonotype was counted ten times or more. CDR3 nucleotide sequence: TGTGCCGGTGGTTCCGGGACAGCAGAGTTCTTC. It translates to CAGGSGTAEFF. The rearrangement links TRBV12-3 or TRBV12-4 to TRBJ2-1; 7 positions match TRBD1. The CDR3 loop spans 11 amino acids. V lost 11 bases and J lost 14; bases outside the gene matches: 12.

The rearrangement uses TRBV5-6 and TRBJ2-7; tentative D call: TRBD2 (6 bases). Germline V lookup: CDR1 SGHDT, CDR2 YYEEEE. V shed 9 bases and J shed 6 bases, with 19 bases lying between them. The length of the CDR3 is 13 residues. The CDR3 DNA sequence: TGTGCCATTCTCACGGGGGTTCTCTGCGAGCAGTACTTC. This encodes CAILTGVLCEQYF.

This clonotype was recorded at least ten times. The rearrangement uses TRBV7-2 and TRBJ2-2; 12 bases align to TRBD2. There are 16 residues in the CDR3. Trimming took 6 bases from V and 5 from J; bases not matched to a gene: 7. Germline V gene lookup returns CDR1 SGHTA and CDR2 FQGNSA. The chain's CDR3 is CASSFGLAGRTGELFF. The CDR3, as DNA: TGTGCCAGCAGTTTCGGACTAGCGGGGAGGACCGGGGAGCTGTTTTTT.

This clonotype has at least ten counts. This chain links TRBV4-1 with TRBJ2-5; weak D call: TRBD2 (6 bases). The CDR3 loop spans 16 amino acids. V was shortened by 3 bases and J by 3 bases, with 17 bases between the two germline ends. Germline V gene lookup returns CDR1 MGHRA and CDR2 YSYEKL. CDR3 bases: TGCGCCAGCAGCCATGTGGGACGGGACTTTAAAGAGACCCAGTACTTC. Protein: CASSHVGRDFKETQYF.

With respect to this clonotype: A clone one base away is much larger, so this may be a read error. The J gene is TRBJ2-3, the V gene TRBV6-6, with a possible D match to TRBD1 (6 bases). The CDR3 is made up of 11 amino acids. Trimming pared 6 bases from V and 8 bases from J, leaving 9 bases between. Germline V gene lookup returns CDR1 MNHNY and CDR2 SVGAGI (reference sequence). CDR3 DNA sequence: TGTGCCAGCAGGTCAGGGGTTACGCAGTATTTT. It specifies CASRSGVTQYF.

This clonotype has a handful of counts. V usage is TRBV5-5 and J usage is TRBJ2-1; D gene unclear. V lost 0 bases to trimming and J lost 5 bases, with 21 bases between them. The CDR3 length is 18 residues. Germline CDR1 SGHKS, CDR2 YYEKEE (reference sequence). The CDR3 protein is CASSLDAPSGRKHNEQFF. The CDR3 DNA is TGTGCCAGCAGCTTGGACGCCCCCAGTGGAAGGAAACACAATGAGCAGTTCTTC.

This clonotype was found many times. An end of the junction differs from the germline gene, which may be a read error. Written as DNA, the CDR3 is TGTTCCAGCAGTTTTCAGGGAAGGGCCTACAATGAGCAGTTCTTC. Translated: CSSSFQGRAYNEQFF. This chain links TRBV28 with TRBJ2-1, with D perhaps matching TRBD1 (5 bases). This CDR3 region has 15 residues. Germline CDR1 is MDHEN and CDR2 is SYDVKM.

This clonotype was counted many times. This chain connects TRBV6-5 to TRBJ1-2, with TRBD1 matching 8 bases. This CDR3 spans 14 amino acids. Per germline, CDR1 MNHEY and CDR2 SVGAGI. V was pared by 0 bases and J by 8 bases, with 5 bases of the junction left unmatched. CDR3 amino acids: CASSYSSGQDGYTF. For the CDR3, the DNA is TGTGCCAGCAGTTACTCCTCGGGACAGGACGGCTACACCTTC.